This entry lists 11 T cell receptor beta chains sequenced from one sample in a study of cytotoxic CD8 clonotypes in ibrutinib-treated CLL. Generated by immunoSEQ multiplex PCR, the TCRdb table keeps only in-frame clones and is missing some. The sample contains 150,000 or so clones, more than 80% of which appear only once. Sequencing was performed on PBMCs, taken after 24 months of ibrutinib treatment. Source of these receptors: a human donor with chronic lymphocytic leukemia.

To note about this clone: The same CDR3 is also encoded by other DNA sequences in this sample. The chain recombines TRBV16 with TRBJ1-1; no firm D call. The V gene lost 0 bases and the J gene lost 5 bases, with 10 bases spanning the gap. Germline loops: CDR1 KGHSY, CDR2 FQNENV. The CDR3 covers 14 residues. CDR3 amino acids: CASSQSGGGTEAFF. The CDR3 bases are TGTGCCAGCAGCCAATCTGGTGGAGGGACTGAAGCTTTCTTT.

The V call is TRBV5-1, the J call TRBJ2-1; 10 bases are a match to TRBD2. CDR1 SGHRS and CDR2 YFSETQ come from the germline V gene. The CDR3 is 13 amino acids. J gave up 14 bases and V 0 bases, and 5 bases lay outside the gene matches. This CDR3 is CASSLDTSGEKFF. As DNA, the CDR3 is TGCGCCAGCAGCTTGGACACTAGCGGGGAAAAGTTCTTC.

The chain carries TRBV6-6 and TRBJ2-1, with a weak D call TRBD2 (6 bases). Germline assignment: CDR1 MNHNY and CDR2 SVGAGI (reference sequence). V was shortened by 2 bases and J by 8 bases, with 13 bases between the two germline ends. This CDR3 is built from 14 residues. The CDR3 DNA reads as TGTGCCAGCAGTTACGTTCGGGAGACGTATGAGCAGTTCTTC. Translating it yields CASSYVRETYEQFF.

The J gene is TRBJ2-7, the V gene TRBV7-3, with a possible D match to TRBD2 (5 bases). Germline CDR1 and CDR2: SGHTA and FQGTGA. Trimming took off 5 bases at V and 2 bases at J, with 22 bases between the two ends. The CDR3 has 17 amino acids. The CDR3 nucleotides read TGTGCCAGCAGCCCGCTCCGGCCTAAGACGAGGGCCTACGAGCAGTACTTC. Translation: CASSPLRPKTRAYEQYF.

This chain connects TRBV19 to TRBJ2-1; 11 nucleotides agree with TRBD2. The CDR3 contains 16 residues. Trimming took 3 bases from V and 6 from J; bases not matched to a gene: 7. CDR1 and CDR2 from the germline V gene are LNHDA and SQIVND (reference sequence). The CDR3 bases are TGTGCCAGTAGTATTAGGGGACTAGCGGCCCTCAATGAGCAGTTCTTC. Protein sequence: CASSIRGLAALNEQFF. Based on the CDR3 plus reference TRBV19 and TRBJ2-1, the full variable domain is DGGITQSPKYLFRKEGQNVTLSCEQNLNHDAMYWYRQDPGQGLRLIYYSQIVNDFQKGDIAEGYSVSREKKESFPLTVTSAQKNPTAFYLCASSIRGLAALNEQFFGPGTRLTVL.

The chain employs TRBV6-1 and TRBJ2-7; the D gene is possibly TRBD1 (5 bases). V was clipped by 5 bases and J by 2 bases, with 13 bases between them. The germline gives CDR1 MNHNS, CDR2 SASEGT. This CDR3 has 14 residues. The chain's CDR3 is CASSRYMDTYEQYF. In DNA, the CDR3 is TGTGCCAGCAGTCGCTATATGGACACCTACGAGCAGTACTTC.

CDR3 bases: TGCAGCGTTGAAGCGGGTTGGGGCTACACCTTC. It encodes CSVEAGWGYTF. The genes are TRBV29-1 and TRBJ1-2; D not certain. The CDR3 loop spans 11 amino acids. V lost 1 base, J lost 8 bases, and 8 bases lay in between. Germline CDR1 is SQVTM and CDR2 is ANQGSEA.

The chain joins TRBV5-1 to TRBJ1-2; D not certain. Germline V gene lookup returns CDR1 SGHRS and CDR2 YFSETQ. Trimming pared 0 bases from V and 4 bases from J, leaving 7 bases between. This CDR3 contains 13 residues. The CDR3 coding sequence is TGCGCCAGCAGCTTGGAACAGCTCTATGGCTACACCTTC. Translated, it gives CASSLEQLYGYTF.

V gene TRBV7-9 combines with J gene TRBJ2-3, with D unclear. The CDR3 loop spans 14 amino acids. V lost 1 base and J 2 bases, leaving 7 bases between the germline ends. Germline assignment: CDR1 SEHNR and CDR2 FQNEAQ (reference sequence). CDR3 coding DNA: TGTGCCAGCAGCTTAGGACCGTACACAGATACGCAGTATTTT. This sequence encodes CASSLGPYTDTQYF.

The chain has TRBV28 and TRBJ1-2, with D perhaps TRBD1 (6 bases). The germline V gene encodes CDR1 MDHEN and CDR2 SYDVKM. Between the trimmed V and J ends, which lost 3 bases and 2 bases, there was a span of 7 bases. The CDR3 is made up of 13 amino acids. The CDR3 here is CASSFQGNYGYTF. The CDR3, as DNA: TGTGCCAGCAGTTTCCAGGGGAACTATGGCTACACCTTC.

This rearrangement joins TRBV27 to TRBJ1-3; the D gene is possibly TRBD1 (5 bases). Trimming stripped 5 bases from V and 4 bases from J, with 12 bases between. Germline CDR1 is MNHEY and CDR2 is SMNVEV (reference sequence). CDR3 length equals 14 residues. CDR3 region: CASSPFGGGNTIYF. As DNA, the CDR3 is TGTGCCAGCAGTCCGTTTGGGGGGGGAAACACCATATATTTT.